Below, 25 T cell receptor beta chains from the same sample are listed, as sequenced in a study of T-cell reconstitution after alpha-beta-depleted transplantation in children. The authors prepared the TCRbeta library with unique molecular identifiers. Using its own MiXCR run on the PCR reads, TCRdb lists one record per CDR3 protein. In the table there are around 600,000 distinct CDR3 sequences, roughly 17% of which are singletons. Sequences were derived from PBMCs from the stem cell graft donor, sampled from the stem cell graft. The receptor set was obtained from a human donor who donated a stem cell graft to a child with acute myeloid leukemia.

Many counts were recorded for this clonotype. This sequence joins TRBV7-3 and TRBJ2-1; TRBD2 matches at 11 bases. In germline, CDR1 is SGHTA, CDR2 FQGTGA. The CDR3 consists of 15 residues. Trimming cost V 5 bases and J 6 bases; bases outside gene matches: 6. CDR3 in amino acids: CASSQLAGEGNEQFF. For the CDR3, the DNA is TGTGCCAGCAGCCAACTAGCGGGGGAGGGCAATGAGCAGTTCTTC.

This clonotype has ten or more counts. The chain combines TRBV6-2 or TRBV6-3 with TRBJ2-1, with 7 bases that match TRBD2. The CDR3 loop spans 15 amino acids. Trimming took 0 bases from V and 9 from J; bases not matched to a gene: 8. Germline loops: CDR1 MNHEY, CDR2 SVGEGT. The chain's CDR3 is CASSYSGLVGGEQFF. The CDR3 DNA sequence: TGTGCCAGCAGTTACTCTGGACTAGTCGGGGGTGAGCAGTTCTTC.

The genes are TRBV4-3 and TRBJ2-3; possibly TRBD1 for D (6 bases). The CDR3 length is 14 residues. Germline CDR1 LGHNA, CDR2 YSLEER. The germline V and J ends were trimmed by 2 bases and 3 bases, with 9 bases remaining between them. CDR3 residues: CASSQTDSTDTQYF. CDR3 coding DNA: TGCGCCAGCAGCCAAACGGACAGTACAGATACGCAGTATTTT.

CDR3 bases: TGTGCCAGCAGTTTTGGGGGACTGGGGAGCTACGAGCAGTACTTC. This encodes CASSFGGLGSYEQYF. The chain links TRBV12-3 or TRBV12-4 to TRBJ2-7; tentatively, D is TRBD2 (6 bases). The CDR3 totals 15 residues. V shed 3 bases and J shed 3 bases, with 15 bases lying between them.

Many counts were recorded for this clonotype. V gene TRBV7-9 combines with J gene TRBJ1-1; TRBD1 matches 7 bases. Losses at the gene ends were 7 bases for V and 5 bases for J; bases not matched to a gene: 7. The CDR3 extends over 13 amino acids. CDR1 and CDR2 from the germline V gene are SEHNR and FQNEAQ (reference sequence). CDR3 in DNA: TGTGCCAGCACCACGGGACAGCTGACTGAAGCTTTCTTT. This codes for CASTTGQLTEAFF.

Ten or more counts support this clonotype. The chain uses TRBV12-3 or TRBV12-4 and TRBJ1-2, with 7 bases fitting TRBD1. The CDR3 covers 13 residues. The junction had 8 bases not matched to a gene; V was cut back by 5 bases and J by 8 bases. This CDR3 reads CASSGGQVGGYTF. CDR3 nucleotides: TGTGCCAGCAGTGGTGGACAGGTCGGCGGCTACACCTTC.

Note on this clonotype: A much larger clone lies one base from this, so it may be a read error. V and J are TRBV20-1 and TRBJ1-5; 9 bases are a match to TRBD1. Germline CDR1 reads DFQATT; CDR2 reads SNEGSKA (reference sequence). This CDR3 region has 16 residues. CDR3 nucleotides: TGCTGTGCTAGAGCCTCACGGGACAGGGACCCTCAGCCCCAGCATTTT. It codes for CCARASRDRDPQPQHF.

In its sample, this clonotype was seen many times. The chain employs TRBV9 and TRBJ2-7; 8 bases are shared with TRBD2. CDR1 and CDR2 (germline): SGDLS, YYNGEE. This CDR3 region has 14 residues. V lost 0 bases and J lost 5; bases outside the gene matches: 4. In DNA form, the CDR3 reads TGTGCCAGCAGCGTAGGGGATAGCGGGAACGAGCAGTACTTC. Protein sequence: CASSVGDSGNEQYF.

Ten or more counts support this clonotype. The chain employs TRBV5-6 and TRBJ2-1, with 10 bases lining up with TRBD2. The germline V gene encodes CDR1 SGHDT and CDR2 YYEEEE. V trimming: 2 bases; J trimming: 0 bases; junction bases outside the gene matches: 8. The CDR3 totals 18 residues. The CDR3 nucleotides read TGTGCCAGCAGCTTACCAGGAGCGGGGGGGTCCTCCTACAATGAGCAGTTCTTC. Translation: CASSLPGAGGSSYNEQFF.

A remark on this clonotype: It is likely a read error, because the conserved phenylalanine at the end of the CDR3 is missing. V usage is TRBV12-3 or TRBV12-4 and J usage is TRBJ1-5, with D maybe TRBD1 (5 bases). V dropped 6 bases and J dropped 8 bases, with 17 bases sitting between them. There are 14 residues in the CDR3. The CDR3 coding sequence is TGTGCCAGCAGGGACCGGGGGGTAAATGAGCCCCAGCATCTT. Translating gives CASRDRGVNEPQHL.

The rearrangement joins TRBV29-1 to TRBJ1-3, with D hard to call. V was shortened by 6 bases and J by 4 bases, with 16 bases between the two germline ends. Germline V gives CDR1 SQVTM, CDR2 ANQGSEA. The CDR3 runs to 14 residues. Here the CDR3 DNA reads TGCAGCGTGCCCGACTCCACGCGGGGAAACACCATATATTTT. This encodes CSVPDSTRGNTIYF.

The chain links TRBV23-1 to TRBJ1-5; TRBD1 matches 7 bases. TRBV23-1 is an ORF, and what it does is uncertain. The length of the CDR3 is 15 residues. V trimming: 8 bases; J trimming: 0 bases; junction bases outside the gene matches: 7. Here the CDR3 DNA reads TGCGCCAGCGGCGGGGACAGACATAGCAATCAGCCCCAGCATTTT. It specifies CASGGDRHSNQPQHF.

The chain links TRBV6-5 to TRBJ1-1; no reliable D call. With 2 bases removed from V and 0 bases from J, the gap between germline ends came to 13 bases. The germline gives CDR1 MNHEY, CDR2 SVGAGI. This CDR3 has 16 amino acids. For the CDR3, the DNA is TGTGCCAGCAGTTACAACGACAACGGCCTGAACACTGAAGCTTTCTTT. Its translation: CASSYNDNGLNTEAFF.

The rearrangement uses TRBV7-2 and TRBJ2-7; 8 bases are a match to TRBD2. J gave up 0 bases and V 1 base, and 2 bases lay outside the gene matches. The CDR3 has 15 residues. Looked up from germline, CDR1 is SGHTA and CDR2 is FQGNSA. DNA of the CDR3: TGTGCCAGCAGCTTAGACGGGGGGGCCTCCTACGAGCAGTACTTC. Its protein product is CASSLDGGASYEQYF.

This clonotype showed up many times. At one end the junction does not follow the germline gene, possibly because of a read error. The V gene is TRBV20-1, the J gene TRBJ2-3, with D perhaps given as TRBD1 or TRBD2 (6 bases each). The CDR3 totals 12 residues. Germline values: CDR1 DFQATT, CDR2 SNEGSKA (reference sequence). CDR3 sequence: CSTRRGADTQYF. Here the CDR3 DNA reads TGCAGTACTAGAAGGGGGGCAGATACGCAGTATTTT.

This clonotype has a handful of counts. V is TRBV28 and J is TRBJ2-2, with D uncertain. Germline V lookup: CDR1 MDHEN, CDR2 SYDVKM. CDR3 size: 14 residues. Trimming pared 6 bases from V and 2 bases from J, leaving 10 bases between. The CDR3 spells CASRPIHNTGELFF. The CDR3 nucleotides read TGTGCCAGCAGGCCTATACATAACACCGGGGAGCTGTTTTTT. Combining the CDR3 with reference TRBV28 and TRBJ2-2 gives the whole variable domain DVKVTQSSRYLVKRTGEKVFLECVQDMDHENMFWYRQDPGLGLRLIYFSYDVKMKEKGDIPEGYSVSREKKERFSLILESASTNQTSMYLCASRPIHNTGELFFGEGSRLTVL.

The chain is built from TRBV5-6 and TRBJ2-3, with D perhaps assigned TRBD1 or TRBD2 (5 bases each). V lost 0 bases to trimming and J lost 6 bases, with 11 bases between them. The CDR3 is 14 amino acids. Looked up from germline, CDR1 is SGHDT and CDR2 is YYEEEE. The CDR3 region has the DNA TGTGCCAGCAGCTTGGCCGAGGGGTTGGATACGCAGTATTTT. As protein: CASSLAEGLDTQYF.

This clonotype has just a few counts. The chain couples TRBV5-1 to TRBJ2-1, with 8 bases that match TRBD2. V was pared by 0 bases and J by 4 bases, with 6 bases of the junction left unmatched. The germline gives CDR1 SGHRS, CDR2 YFSETQ. The CDR3 totals 16 residues. The CDR3 region has the DNA TGCGCCAGCAGCTTGGATACTAGCGGATTTTACAATGAGCAGTTCTTC. Translation gives CASSLDTSGFYNEQFF.

Note on this clonotype: A read error may explain this, as a much larger clone is one base away. The gene calls are TRBV20-1 and TRBJ2-1; D is possibly TRBD2 (6 bases). CDR3 length: 15 residues. Germline loops: CDR1 DFQATT, CDR2 SNEGSKA (reference sequence). This CDR3 reads CCARSGSISYNEQFF. In DNA form, the CDR3 reads TGCTGTGCTAGGAGCGGGTCTATATCCTACAATGAGCAGTTCTTC.

This clonotype was seen repeatedly, ten times or more. V is TRBV20-1 and J is TRBJ1-5; 7 bases match TRBD1. Per the germline V gene, CDR1 is DFQATT and CDR2 is SNEGSKA (reference sequence). V trimming: 6 bases; J trimming: 2 bases; junction bases outside the gene matches: 16. This CDR3 spans 17 amino acids. The CDR3 DNA reads as TGCAGTGCAAGATTGGGACAGTGGGGGAGTGGCAATCAGCCCCAGCATTTT. Protein: CSARLGQWGSGNQPQHF.

This clonotype was seen a few times. This sequence joins TRBV11-2 and TRBJ2-3, with D perhaps TRBD2 (5 bases). V was cut by 1 base and J by 0 bases, with 14 bases left in between. Germline-derived CDR1 and CDR2 are SGHAT and FQNNGV. The CDR3 runs to 17 residues. The CDR3 coding sequence is TGTGCCAGCAGCTTAGGATCTCGGACTGGTAGCACAGATACGCAGTATTTT. Translated: CASSLGSRTGSTDTQYF. The variable domain in full, with the rest retrieved from reference TRBV11-2 and TRBJ2-3, is EAGVAQSPRYKIIEKRQSVAFWCNPISGHATLYWYQQILGQGPKLLIQFQNNGVVDDSQLPKDRFSAERLKGVDSTLKIQPAKLEDSAVYLCASSLGSRTGSTDTQYFGPGTRLTVL.

This clonotype was detected many times. This rearrangement joins TRBV20-1 to TRBJ1-2; the D gene is possibly TRBD1 (6 bases). Trimming removed 0 bases at V and 7 bases at J, with 9 bases between. The length of the CDR3 is 12 residues. Germline V CDR1 and CDR2: DFQATT, SNEGSKA (reference sequence). CDR3 DNA: TGCAGTGCTAGAGAGGGGGCGGCTGGCTACACCTTC. Translated: CSAREGAAGYTF.

This clonotype showed up just a few times. The V and J genes are TRBV29-1 and TRBJ2-5; 14 nucleotides line up with TRBD2. Germline V gives CDR1 SQVTM, CDR2 ANQGSEA. The CDR3 contains 15 residues. V lost 4 bases, J lost 5 bases, and 6 bases stayed unmatched. The CDR3 region has the DNA TGCAGCGTTGTAGGACTAGCGGGGGGCCCGGAGACCCAGTACTTC. Translation: CSVVGLAGGPETQYF.

This clonotype has more than one count but fewer than ten. This sequence joins TRBV4-1 and TRBJ2-1; D might be TRBD1 (5 bases). V was trimmed by 4 bases and J by 15 bases, leaving 19 bases between them. Germline CDR1 reads MGHRA; CDR2 reads YSYEKL. The CDR3 consists of 13 residues. CDR3 DNA: TGCGCCAGCAGCCCCCTTGGGGCCTCACGGCCGTTCTTC. As protein: CASSPLGASRPFF.

The table lists this clonotype with a few counts. In DNA, the CDR3 is TGTGCCATCAGTGGCAGGGTTTCGGACGGGAACTCCTACAATGAGCAGTTCTTC. This sequence encodes CAISGRVSDGNSYNEQFF. The chain couples TRBV10-3 to TRBJ2-1; either TRBD1 or TRBD2 may supply D (5 bases each). Germline V CDR1 and CDR2: ENHRY, SYGVKD. The CDR3 totals 18 residues. V lost 4 bases and J lost 0, with 19 bases in between.